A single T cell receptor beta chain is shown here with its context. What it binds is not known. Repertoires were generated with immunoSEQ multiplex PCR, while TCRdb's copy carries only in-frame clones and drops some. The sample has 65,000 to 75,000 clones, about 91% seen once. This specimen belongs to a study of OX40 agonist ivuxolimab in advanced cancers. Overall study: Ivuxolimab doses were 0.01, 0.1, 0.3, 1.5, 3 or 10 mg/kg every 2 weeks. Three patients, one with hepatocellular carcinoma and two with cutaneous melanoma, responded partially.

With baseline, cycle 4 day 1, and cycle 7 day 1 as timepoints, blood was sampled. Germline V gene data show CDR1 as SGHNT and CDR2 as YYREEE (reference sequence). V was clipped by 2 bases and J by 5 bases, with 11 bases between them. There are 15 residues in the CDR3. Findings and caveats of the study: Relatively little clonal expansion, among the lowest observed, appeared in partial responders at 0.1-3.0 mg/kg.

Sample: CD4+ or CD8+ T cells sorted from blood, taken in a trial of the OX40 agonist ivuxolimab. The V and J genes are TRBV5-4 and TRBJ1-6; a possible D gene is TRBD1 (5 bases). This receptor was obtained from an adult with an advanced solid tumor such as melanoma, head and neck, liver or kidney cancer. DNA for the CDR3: TGTGCCAGCAGCTTCGCGGGGCCCGATAATTCACCCCTCCACTTT. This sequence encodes CASSFAGPDNSPLHF.